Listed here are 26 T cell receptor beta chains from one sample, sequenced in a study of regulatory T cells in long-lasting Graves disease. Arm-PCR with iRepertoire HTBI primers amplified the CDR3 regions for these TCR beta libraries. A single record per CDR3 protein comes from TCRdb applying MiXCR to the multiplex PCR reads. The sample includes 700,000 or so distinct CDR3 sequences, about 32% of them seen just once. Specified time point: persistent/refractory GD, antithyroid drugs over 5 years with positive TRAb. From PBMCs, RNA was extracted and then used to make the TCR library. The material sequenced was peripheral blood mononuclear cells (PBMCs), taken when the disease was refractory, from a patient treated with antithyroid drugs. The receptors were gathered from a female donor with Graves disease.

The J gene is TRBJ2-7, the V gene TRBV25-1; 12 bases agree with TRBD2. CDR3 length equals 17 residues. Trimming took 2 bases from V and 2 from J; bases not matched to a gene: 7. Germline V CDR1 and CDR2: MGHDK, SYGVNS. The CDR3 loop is CASSEPSGLAGPYEQYF. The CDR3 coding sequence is TGTGCCAGCAGTGAACCGTCTGGACTAGCGGGACCCTACGAGCAGTACTTC.

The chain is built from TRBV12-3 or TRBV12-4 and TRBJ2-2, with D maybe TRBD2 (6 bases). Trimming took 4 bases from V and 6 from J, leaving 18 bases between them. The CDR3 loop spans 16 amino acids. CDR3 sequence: CASSYGIAAVPGELFF. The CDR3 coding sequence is TGTGCCAGCAGTTATGGGATAGCGGCCGTCCCCGGGGAGCTGTTTTTT.

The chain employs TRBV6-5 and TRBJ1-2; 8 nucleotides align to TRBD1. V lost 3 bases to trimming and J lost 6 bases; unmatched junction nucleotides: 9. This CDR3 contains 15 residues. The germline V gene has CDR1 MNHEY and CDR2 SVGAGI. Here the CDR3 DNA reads TGTGCCAGCAGTTATTCAGGGGGCATTACCAATGGCTACACCTTC. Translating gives CASSYSGGITNGYTF.

The CDR3 spells CSASPPEVSGYTF. The CDR3 nucleotides are TGCAGTGCTTCACCCCCGGAGGTATCTGGCTACACCTTC. The rearrangement uses TRBV20-1 and TRBJ1-2; D uncertain. The length of the CDR3 is 13 residues. Trimming left V 5 bases short and J 7 bases short, with 17 bases between. Germline V gene sequence: CDR1 DFQATT, CDR2 SNEGSKA (reference sequence).

CDR3 protein: CSARDLRGGGQPQHF. CDR3 bases: TGCAGTGCTAGAGATCTGAGAGGGGGCGGCCAGCCCCAGCATTTT. V usage is TRBV20-1 and J usage is TRBJ1-5, with 7 positions matching TRBD1. Germline CDR1 reads DFQATT; CDR2 reads SNEGSKA (reference sequence). J gave up 7 bases and V 0 bases, and 9 bases lay outside the gene matches. CDR3 length equals 15 residues.

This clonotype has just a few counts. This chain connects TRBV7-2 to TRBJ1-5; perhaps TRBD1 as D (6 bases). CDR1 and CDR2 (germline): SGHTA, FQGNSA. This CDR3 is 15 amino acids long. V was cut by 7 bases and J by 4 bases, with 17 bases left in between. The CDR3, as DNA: TGTGCCAGCACCATTGGTTCTAGGGGGAATCAGCCCCAGCATTTT. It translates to CASTIGSRGNQPQHF.

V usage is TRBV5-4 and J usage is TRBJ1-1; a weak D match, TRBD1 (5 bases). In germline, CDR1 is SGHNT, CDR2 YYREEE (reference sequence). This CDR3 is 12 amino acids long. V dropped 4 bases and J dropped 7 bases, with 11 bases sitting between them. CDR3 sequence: CASSLPGGEAFF. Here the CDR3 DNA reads TGTGCCAGCAGCCTCCCCGGGGGTGAAGCTTTCTTT.

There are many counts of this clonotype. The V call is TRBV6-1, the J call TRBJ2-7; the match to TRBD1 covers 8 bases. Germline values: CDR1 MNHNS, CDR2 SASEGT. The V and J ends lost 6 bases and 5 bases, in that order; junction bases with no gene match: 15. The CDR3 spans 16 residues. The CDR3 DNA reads TGTGCCAGCAGCCCCCGAGGAGGGACAGGTGGACACGAGCAGTACTTC. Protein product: CASSPRGGTGGHEQYF.

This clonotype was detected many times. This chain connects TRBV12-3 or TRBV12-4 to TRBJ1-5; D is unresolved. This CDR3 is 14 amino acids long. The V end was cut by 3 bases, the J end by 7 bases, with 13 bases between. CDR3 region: CASSFRGLKQPQHF. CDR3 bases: TGTGCCAGCAGTTTCCGGGGTCTAAAACAGCCCCAGCATTTT.

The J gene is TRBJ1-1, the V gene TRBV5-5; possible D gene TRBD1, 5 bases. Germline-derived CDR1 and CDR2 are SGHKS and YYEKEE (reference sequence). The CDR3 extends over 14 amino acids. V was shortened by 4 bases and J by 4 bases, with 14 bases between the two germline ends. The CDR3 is CASSPQRGGTEAFF. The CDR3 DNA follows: TGTGCCAGCAGCCCGCAGAGGGGCGGCACTGAAGCTTTCTTT.

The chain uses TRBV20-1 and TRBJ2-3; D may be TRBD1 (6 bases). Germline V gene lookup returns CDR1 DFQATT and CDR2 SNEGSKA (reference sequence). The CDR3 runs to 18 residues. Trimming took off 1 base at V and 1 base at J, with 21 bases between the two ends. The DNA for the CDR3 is TGCAGTGCTAGAGGCCCCTCGCTGGACAGCGCCCGCACAGATACGCAGTATTTT. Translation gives CSARGPSLDSARTDTQYF.

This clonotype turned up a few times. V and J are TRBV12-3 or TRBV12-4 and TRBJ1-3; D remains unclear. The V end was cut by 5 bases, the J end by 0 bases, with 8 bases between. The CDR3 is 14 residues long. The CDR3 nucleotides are TGTGCCAGCAGTGCGGGAGGCTCTGGAAACACCATATATTTT. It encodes CASSAGGSGNTIYF.

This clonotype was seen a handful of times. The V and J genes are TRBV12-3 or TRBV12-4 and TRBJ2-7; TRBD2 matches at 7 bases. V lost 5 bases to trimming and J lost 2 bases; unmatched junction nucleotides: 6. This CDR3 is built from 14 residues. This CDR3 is CASSISGPPYEQYF. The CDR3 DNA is TGTGCCAGCAGTATTAGCGGGCCACCCTACGAGCAGTACTTC.

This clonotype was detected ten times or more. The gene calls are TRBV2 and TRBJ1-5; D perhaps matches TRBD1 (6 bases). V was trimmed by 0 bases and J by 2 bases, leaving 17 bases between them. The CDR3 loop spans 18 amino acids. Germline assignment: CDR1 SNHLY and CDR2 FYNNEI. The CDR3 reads CASSEALPGGGRNQPQHF. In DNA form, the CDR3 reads TGTGCCAGCAGTGAAGCGCTTCCCGGCGGGGGGCGCAATCAGCCCCAGCATTTT.

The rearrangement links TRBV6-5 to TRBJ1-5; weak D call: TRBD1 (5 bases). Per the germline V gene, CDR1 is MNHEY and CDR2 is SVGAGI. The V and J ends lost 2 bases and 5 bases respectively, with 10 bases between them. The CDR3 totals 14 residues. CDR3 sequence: CASSYPRVDQPQHF. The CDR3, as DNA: TGTGCCAGCAGTTACCCCAGGGTGGATCAGCCCCAGCATTTT.

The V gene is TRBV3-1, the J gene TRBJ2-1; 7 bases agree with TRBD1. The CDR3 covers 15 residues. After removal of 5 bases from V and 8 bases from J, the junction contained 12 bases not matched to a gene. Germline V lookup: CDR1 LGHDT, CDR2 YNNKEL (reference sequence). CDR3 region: CASSNRQGGIDEQFF. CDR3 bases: TGTGCCAGCAGCAACAGACAGGGTGGGATTGATGAGCAGTTCTTC.

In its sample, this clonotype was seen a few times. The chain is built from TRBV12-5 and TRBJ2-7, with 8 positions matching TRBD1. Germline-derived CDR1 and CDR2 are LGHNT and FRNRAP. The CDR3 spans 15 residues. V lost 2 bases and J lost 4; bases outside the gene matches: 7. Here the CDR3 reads CASGLWPGQVYEQYF. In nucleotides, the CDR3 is TGTGCTAGTGGTTTGTGGCCGGGACAGGTGTACGAGCAGTACTTC.

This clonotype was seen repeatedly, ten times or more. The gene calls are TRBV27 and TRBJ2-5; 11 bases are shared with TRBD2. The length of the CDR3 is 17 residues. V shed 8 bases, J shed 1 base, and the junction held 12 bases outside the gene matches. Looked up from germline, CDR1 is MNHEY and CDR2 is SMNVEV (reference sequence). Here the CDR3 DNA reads TGTGCCAGCGGGCCCCTGAGGACTAGCGGGTCCCAAGAGACCCAGTACTTC. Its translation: CASGPLRTSGSQETQYF.

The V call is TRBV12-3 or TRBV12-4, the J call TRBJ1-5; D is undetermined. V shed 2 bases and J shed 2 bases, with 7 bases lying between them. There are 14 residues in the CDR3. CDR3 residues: CASSLQVRNQPQHF. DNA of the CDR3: TGTGCCAGCAGTTTACAGGTCCGCAATCAGCCCCAGCATTTT.

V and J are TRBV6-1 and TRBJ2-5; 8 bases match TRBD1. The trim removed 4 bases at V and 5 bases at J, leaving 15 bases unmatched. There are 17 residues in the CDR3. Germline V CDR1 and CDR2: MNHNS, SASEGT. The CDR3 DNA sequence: TGTGCCAGCAGTGGGGCTCTGCGTCAGGGGGCCGGGGAGACCCAGTACTTC. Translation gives CASSGALRQGAGETQYF.

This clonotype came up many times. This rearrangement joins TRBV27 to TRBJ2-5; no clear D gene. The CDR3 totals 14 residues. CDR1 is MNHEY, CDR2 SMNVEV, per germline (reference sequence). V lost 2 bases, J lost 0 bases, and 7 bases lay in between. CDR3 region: CASSLTRNQETQYF. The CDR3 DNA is TGTGCCAGCAGTTTAACTCGGAACCAAGAGACCCAGTACTTC.

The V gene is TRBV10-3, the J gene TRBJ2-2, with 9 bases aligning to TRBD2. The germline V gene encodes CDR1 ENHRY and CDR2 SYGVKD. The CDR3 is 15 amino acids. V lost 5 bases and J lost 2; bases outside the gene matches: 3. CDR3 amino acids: CAISPGTSNTGELFF. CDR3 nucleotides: TGTGCCATCAGTCCCGGGACTAGCAACACCGGGGAGCTGTTTTTT.

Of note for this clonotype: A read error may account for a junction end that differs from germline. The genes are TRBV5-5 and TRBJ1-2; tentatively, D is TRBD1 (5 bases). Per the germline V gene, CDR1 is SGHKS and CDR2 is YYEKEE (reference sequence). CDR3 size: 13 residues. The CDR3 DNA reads TGTGCCAGCAGCTTGGCGGGGCAAACCTTGGTCGCCTTC. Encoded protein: CASSLAGQTLVAF.

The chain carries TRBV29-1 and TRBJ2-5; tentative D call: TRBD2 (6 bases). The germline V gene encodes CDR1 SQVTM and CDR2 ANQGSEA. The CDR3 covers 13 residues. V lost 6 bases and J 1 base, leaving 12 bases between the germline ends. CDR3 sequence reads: CSVPRGSQETQYF. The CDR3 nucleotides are TGCAGCGTCCCCCGGGGGTCCCAAGAGACCCAGTACTTC.

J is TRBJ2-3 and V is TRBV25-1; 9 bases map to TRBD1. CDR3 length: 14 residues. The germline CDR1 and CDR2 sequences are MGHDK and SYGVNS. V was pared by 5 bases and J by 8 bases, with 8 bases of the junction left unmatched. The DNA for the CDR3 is TGTGCCAGCAGTAACACCGGGACAGGGATTACGCAGTATTTT. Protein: CASSNTGTGITQYF. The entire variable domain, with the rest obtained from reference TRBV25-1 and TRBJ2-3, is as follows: EADIYQTPRYLVIGTGKKITLECSQTMGHDKMYWYQQDPGMELHLIHYSYGVNSTEKGDLSSESTVSRIRTEHFPLTLESARPSHTSQYLCASSNTGTGITQYFGPGTRLTVL.

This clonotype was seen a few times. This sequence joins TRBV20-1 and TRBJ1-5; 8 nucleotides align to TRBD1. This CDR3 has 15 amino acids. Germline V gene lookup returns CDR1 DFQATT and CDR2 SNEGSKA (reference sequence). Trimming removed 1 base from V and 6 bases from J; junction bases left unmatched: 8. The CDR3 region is CSARVSQGAVQPQHF. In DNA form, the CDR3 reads TGCAGTGCTAGAGTTTCGCAGGGGGCTGTTCAGCCCCAGCATTTT.